The source of this TCR beta chain is a study of shared clonotypes between healthy human individuals (dated by TCRdb to 2019 to 2021). In the study overall: A couple of women and a few men aged 18 to 49 years were included in the cohort. For each donor, CD4 naive and CD4 memory were each run on three plates, CD8 naive on two plates, and CD8 memory on one plate. To estimate repertoire size and how much clonotypes are shared between individuals, the study performed deep sequencing of blood TCR repertoires from 4 to 6 healthy adults. Different laboratories and diverse techniques were used to prepare libraries and sequence TCR repertoires, to increase sequencing depth and limit assay-specific biases. Each donor's leukapheresis produced roughly between roughly 0.85 and 10 billion PBMCs. Results and caveats for the whole study, not just this receptor: Higher generation probabilities were observed for clonotypes shared by all four sorted-subset donors than for non-shared clonotypes. Rarefaction of sorted-subset datasets indicated incomplete sequencing despite the large sequencing depth. Based on pairwise subsampling, the degree of clonotype sharing among donors was expected to be affected by sequencing depth. When a handful of donors were compared, the shared fraction of clonotypes was about 5.5% for naive CD4, less than 4% for naive CD8, more than 2% for memory CD4, and 0.4% for memory CD8. Sampling was limited to blood, and TCR repertoires in tissue likely differ from TCR repertoires in blood. Naive subsets generally had larger estimated clonotype richness than memory subsets did. Because the study included a small number of donors, the genetic and exposure-history diversity represented was limited.

The donors were healthy, HIV-negative adults who had no recently reported acute infections or vaccinations. Every donor was a Caucasian adult living in Nashville, Tennessee, USA. CD4+ T cells were enriched through magnetic negative selection, after which naive cells were positively selected on CD45RA and the remaining negative fraction served as the memory subset. After blood collection by leukapheresis, PBMCs were isolated using Ficoll-Histopaque density gradient centrifugation and then cryopreserved in the vapor phase of liquid nitrogen. Analytical flow cytometry was used to check the purity and quantity of every magnetically sorted T cell population. Genomic DNA was isolated from every sorted fraction and measured by UV absorbance on a Nanodrop 2000c. About this clone itself: It has no known antigen specificity. No much larger clonotype is one base removed from it; base qualities were not supplied.

The CDR3 has 15 amino acids, counting the end cysteine and phenylalanine. Left in the record is the CDR3 DNA by itself, 45 bases read in frame from the first base. As encoded in the germline V gene (reference sequence), CDR1 is SGHNT while CDR2 is YYREEE. Deletion took 1 base off V and 4 bases off J, with a span of 12 bases between the germline ends. TCR CDR3 regions were amplified from genomic DNA by multiplex PCR using the deep immunoSEQ assay. For each cell subset, the extracted genomic DNA was distributed evenly across all wells of several immunoSEQ 96-well plates, and each plate served as one replicate. Each replicate PCR for sorted subsets received around 210 ng genomic DNA, equal to about 30,000 T cell genomes. The purified libraries were quantified using a Qubit 3.0 fluorometer, sized with a Bioanalyzer 2100, and then quantified again using the KAPA Library Quantification kit. Every immunoSEQ 96-well plate was sequenced on a dedicated single-read 150-cycle Illumina NextSeq 550 flow cell. Processing in the source paper ran as follows. Because the immunoSEQ output included only junctional sequences and no quality scores, the filtering could not be the same as the filtering used for full-length reads. Sequences were annotated with PyIR, a Python wrapper for IgBLAST v1.9, using IMGT germline references to assign V/J genes and CDR3. Reads were removed for weak V/J assignments (E-value above 1e-6), missing CDR3, stop codons, out-of-frame junctions, or ambiguous translated residues. V3J clonotypes were defined as sequences sharing the same inferred V gene, J gene, and CDR3 amino acid sequence. Percentage overlap between repertoires was calculated by dividing the number of shared unique clonotypes by the size of the smaller repertoire. Three approaches were used to assess repertoire richness: RTK rarefaction, the Chao1 estimator, and Recon v2.1 estimates of unobserved clonotypes. Generation probabilities were computed with OLGA for all TCRbeta clonotypes obtained by the gDNA method from a few donors. As stored in TCRdb, this immuneACCESS dataset retains in-frame rearrangements with V and J assigned. A fraction of the clones does not appear; measured against another copy, unresolved V genes explain less than half of the discrepancy, and the remainder lacks a known reason. That table gives V, J and clone size, and the DNA gave D and trimming. The sample includes 1,500,000 or so clones, with roughly 96% observed a single time. The top ten constitute over 1% of the sample.

The chain joins TRBV5-4 to TRBJ1-3, with no confident D gene call. The sample consisted of naive CD4+ T cells sorted from blood. The cell subset or site label for this specimen denotes: CD45RA+ positively selected. This receptor was taken from a man aged 25 to 45 in good health. Read as DNA, the sequence is TGTGCCAGCAGCTTGTGGGCACAGCGGGGAAACACCATATATTTT. Translation gives CASSLWAQRGNTIYF.